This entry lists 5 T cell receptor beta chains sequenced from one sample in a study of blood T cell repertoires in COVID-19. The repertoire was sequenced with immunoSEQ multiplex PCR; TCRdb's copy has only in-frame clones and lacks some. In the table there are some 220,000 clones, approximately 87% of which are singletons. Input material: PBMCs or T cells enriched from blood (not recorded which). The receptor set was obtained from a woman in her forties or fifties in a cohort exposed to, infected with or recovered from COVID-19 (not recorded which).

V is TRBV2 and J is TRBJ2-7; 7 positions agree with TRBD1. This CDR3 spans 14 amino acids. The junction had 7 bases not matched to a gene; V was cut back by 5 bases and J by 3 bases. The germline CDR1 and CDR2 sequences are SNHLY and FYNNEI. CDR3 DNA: TGTGCCAGCAGTTCTCCGGGACAGAACTACGAGCAGTACTTC. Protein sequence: CASSSPGQNYEQYF.

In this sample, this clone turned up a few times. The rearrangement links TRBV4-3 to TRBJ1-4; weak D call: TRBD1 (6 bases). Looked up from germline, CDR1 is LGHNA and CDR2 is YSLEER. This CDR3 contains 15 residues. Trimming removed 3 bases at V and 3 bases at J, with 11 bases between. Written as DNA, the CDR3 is TGCGCCAGCAGCCAGGAGGACAGAGCTAATGAAAAACTGTTTTTT. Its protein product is CASSQEDRANEKLFF.

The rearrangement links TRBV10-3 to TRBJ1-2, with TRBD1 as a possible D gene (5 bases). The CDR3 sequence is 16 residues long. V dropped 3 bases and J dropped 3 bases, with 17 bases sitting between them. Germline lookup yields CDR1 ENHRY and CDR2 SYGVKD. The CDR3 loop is CAISDPGRGDDYGYTF. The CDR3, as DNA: TGTGCCATCAGTGACCCTGGACGGGGGGACGACTATGGCTACACCTTC.

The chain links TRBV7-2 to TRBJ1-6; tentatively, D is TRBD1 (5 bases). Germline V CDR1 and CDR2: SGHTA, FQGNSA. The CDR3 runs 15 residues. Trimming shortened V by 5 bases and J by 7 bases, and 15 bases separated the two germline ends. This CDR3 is CASSLRTRSNSPLHF. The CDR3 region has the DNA TGTGCCAGCAGCCTGCGGACAAGAAGCAATTCACCCCTCCACTTT.

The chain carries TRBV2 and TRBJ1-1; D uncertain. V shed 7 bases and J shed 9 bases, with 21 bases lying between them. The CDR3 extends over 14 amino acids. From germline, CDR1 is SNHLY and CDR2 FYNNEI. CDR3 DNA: TGTGCCAGCACCCTCTCCCCCCGGGAAGTAAAAGCTTTCTTT. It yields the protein CASTLSPREVKAFF.